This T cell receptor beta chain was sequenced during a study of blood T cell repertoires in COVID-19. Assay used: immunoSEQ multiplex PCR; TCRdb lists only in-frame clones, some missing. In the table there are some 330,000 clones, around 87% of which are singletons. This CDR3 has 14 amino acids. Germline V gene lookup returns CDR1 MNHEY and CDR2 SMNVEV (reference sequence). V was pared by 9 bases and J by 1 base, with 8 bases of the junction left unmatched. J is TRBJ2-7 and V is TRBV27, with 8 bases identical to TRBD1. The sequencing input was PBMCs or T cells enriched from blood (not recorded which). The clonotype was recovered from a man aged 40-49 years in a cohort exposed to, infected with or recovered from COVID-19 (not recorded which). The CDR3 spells CARPPGQGSYEQYF. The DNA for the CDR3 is TGTGCCAGACCCCCCGGACAGGGTTCCTACGAGCAGTACTTC.